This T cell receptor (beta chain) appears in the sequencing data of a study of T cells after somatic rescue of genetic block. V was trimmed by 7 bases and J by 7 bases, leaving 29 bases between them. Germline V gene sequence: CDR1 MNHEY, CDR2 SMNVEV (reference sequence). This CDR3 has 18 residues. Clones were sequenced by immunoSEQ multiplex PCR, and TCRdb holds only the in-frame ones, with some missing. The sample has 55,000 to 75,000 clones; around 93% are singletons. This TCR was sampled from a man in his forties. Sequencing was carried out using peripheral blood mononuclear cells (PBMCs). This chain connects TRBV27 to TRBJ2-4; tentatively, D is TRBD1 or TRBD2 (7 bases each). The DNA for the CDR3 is TGTGCCAGCAAGTTTAGGGGGCTGGGGTTGCAGGGGGGGAACATTCAGTACTTC. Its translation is CASKFRGLGLQGGNIQYF.